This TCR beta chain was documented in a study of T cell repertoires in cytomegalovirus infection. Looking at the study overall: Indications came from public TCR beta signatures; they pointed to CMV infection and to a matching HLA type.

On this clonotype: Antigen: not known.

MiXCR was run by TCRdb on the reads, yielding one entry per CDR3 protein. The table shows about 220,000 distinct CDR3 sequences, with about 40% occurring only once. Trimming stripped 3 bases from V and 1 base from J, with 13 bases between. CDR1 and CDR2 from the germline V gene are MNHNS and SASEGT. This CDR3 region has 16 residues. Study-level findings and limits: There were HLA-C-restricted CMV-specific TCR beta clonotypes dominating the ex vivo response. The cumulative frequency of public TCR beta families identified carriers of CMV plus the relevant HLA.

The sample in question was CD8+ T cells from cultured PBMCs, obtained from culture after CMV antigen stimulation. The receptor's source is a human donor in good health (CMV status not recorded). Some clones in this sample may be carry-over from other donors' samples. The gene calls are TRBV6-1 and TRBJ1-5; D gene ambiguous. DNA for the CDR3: TGTGCCAGCAGTGAGCGTTGGACGGAGAGCAATCAGCCCCAGCATTTT. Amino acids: CASSERWTESNQPQHF.